Presented here are 7 T cell receptor beta chains from one specimen sequenced in a study of T cells expressing NK-cell markers. TCRdb reprocessed the 5' RACE reads and reports one entry per CDR3 protein, with no DNA. Recorded for this sample: about 460,000 distinct CDR3 sequences. Sequencing was performed on blood T cells: a sorted CD56 or NKG2C T cell subset, CD4+ or CD8+ T cells, or bulk PBMC T cells (not recorded which). These receptors were collected from a woman aged 45-59 years in good health.

This chain joins TRBV6-5 and TRBJ2-3. There are 14 residues in the CDR3. Germline V gene data show CDR1 as MNHEY and CDR2 as SVGAGI. CDR3 loop: CASSYSRITDTQYF.

This rearrangement joins TRBV7-9 to TRBJ1-1. Germline-derived CDR1 and CDR2 are SEHNR and FQNEAQ (reference sequence). This CDR3 region has 15 residues. CDR3: CASSQPGLPNTEAFF.

V gene TRBV12-3 or TRBV12-4 combines with J gene TRBJ2-1. The CDR3 contains 16 residues. The CDR3 sequence is CASSLYGSVTYNEQFF.

V is TRBV5-4 and J is TRBJ1-2. CDR3 length: 17 residues. The germline V gene has CDR1 SGHNT and CDR2 YYREEE (reference sequence). The CDR3: CASSLLRRGGDFYGCTF.

This chain connects TRBV29-1 to TRBJ2-3; TCRdb selects TRBD2, and the lack of DNA leaves this call unchecked. The CDR3 sequence is 18 residues long. Germline V lookup: CDR1 SQVTM, CDR2 ANQGSEA. The CDR3 is CSVERLAGGPSGTDTQYF.

The chain recombines TRBV11-2 with TRBJ1-1; the TRBD1 assignment by TCRdb is unverifiable without DNA. CDR3 length: 15 amino acids. The germline gives CDR1 SGHAT, CDR2 FQNNGV. CDR3 sequence reads: CASSLDNRAGTEAFF.

This sequence joins TRBV9 and TRBJ2-1; lacking DNA, the TRBD2 call made by TCRdb goes unchecked. In germline, CDR1 is SGDLS, CDR2 YYNGEE. CDR3 length equals 14 residues. Here the CDR3 reads CASSGPGLRPEQFF. Filled out from reference TRBV9 and TRBJ2-1, the complete variable domain reads DSGVTQTPKHLITATGQRVTLRCSPRSGDLSVYWYQQSLDQGLQFLIQYYNGEERAKGNILERFSAQQFPDLHSELNLSSLELGDSALYFCASSGPGLRPEQFFGPGTRLTVL.